A selection of T cell receptor beta chains follows, all from one sample in a study of T cells in Graves' hyperthyroidism and ophthalmopathy. MiXCR, applied by TCRdb to the multiplex PCR reads, yields one record per CDR3 protein. The table has around 450,000 distinct CDR3 sequences, around a sixth seen once. Sequenced material: blood. These receptors were obtained from a woman between 18 and 30 years old with Graves' hyperthyroidism. CDR3s include the opening cysteine and the closing phenylalanine or tryptophan.

v_gene,CDR3aa
TRBV12-3/TRBV12-4,CASSTDRDGVGNTIYF
TRBV27,CASSLIVRGLYYGYTF
TRBV30,CAWSVLVKTNYGYTF
TRBV11-3,CASSWDRGNEQYF
TRBV24-1,CATSDRTSGNTYNEQFF
TRBV4-1,CASSQAGGREQYF
TRBV12-3/TRBV12-4,CASSWTSAETQYF
TRBV20-1,CSARDWLAPGKGETQYF
TRBV24-1,CATSRDNGETQYF
TRBV20-1,CSASPSGGYYEQYF
TRBV10-3,CAIAGLDTGELFF
TRBV5-1,CASSLIAGGPYEQYF
TRBV11-2,CASSLSGGGGVETQYF
TRBV28,CASSLSGLAAHWSSYNEQFF
TRBV24-1,CATSGRDSSYNEQFF
TRBV5-1,CASSAWGSDTQYF
TRBV9,CASSRGRNYGYTF
TRBV27,CASSSPGQGRGKLFF
TRBV6-1,CASGYSKAFF
TRBV2,CAGNRDSGNTIYF
TRBV3-1,CASSQDGSGSDEQYF
TRBV19,CASLTREEKLFF
TRBV2,CASRVTGFGTEAFF
TRBV6-1,CASSSRDGYGYTF
TRBV6-1,CASSFRDRVSGANVLTF
TRBV2,CASSQTGPITLTNEKLFF
TRBV19,CASSIKGRSNQPQHF
TRBV11-3,CASSLQDPRNYGYTF
TRBV2,CASKRGLEQYF
TRBV20-1,CSARVGGDTQYF
TRBV6-1,CASSDGAGGAADTQYF
TRBV20-1,CSARAEGGNEQFF
TRBV4-1,CASSQGRNINQPQHF